These T cell receptor beta chains were read from a single sample in a study of T cell repertoires in cytomegalovirus infection. These receptors' antigens are unknown. MiXCR was run by TCRdb on the reads, yielding one entry per CDR3 protein. The data show 200,000 to 250,000 distinct CDR3 sequences, with 30% to 45% seen just once and roughly three fifths held by the top ten. The sample was CD8+ T cells from cultured PBMCs, taken from culture after CMV antigen stimulation. All receptors come from a human donor in good health (CMV status not recorded). Some clones in this sample may be carry-over from other donors' samples. Each CDR3 is given with its conserved first and last residue. D genes are given only for firm matches. Size tells how often a clone was seen (once, few, many) or the class of an expanded clone, and some rows leave it out.

TRBJ2-5	TRBV12-3/TRBV12-4	-	-	TGTGCCAGCAGTCCGGTAGCGGTGAGCCTCCAAGAGACCCAGTACTTC	CASSPVAVSLQETQYF
TRBJ1-3	TRBV28	-	-	TGTGCCAGCAGATACAGCTCTGGAAACACCATATATTTT	CASRYSSGNTIYF
TRBJ2-1	TRBV27	-	-	TGTGCCAGTACCGACGGGGTAAGCTCCTACAATGAGCAGTTCTTC	CASTDGVSSYNEQFF
TRBJ1-1	TRBV12-3/TRBV12-4	-	-	TGTGCCAGCAGTTTATGGGGGGAGAACACTGAAGCTTTCTTT	CASSLWGENTEAFF
TRBJ2-3	TRBV2	TRBD2	-	TGTGCCAGCAGTGAATCGGGAGGGCCTACAGATACGCAGTATTTT	CASSESGGPTDTQYF
TRBJ2-7	TRBV6-2/TRBV6-3	-	-	TGTGCCAGCAGCAACTACGAGCAGTACTTC	CASSNYEQYF
TRBJ2-1	TRBV7-3	-	few	TGTGCCAGCAGCTTAGAAACTAGTGGTTACAATGAGCAGTTCTTC	CASSLETSGYNEQFF
TRBJ2-7	TRBV7-6	-	-	TGTGCCAGCAGTCAGGGCGGCTACGAGCAGTACTTC	CASSQGGYEQYF
TRBJ2-2	TRBV28	-	once	TGTGCCAGCAGTCCCCCCGGACACTACACCGGGGAGCTGTTTTTT	CASSPPGHYTGELFF
TRBJ1-2	TRBV10-3	TRBD1	-	TGTGCCAGCGATACCGGGACAGATGGCTACACCTTC	CASDTGTDGYTF
TRBJ2-2	TRBV11-2	TRBD1	-	TGTGCCAGCAGCCCCAACCCCGCAAGACAGGGCCTGAACACCGGGGAGCTGTTTTTT	CASSPNPARQGLNTGELFF
TRBJ2-2	TRBV23-1	TRBD1	-	TGCGCCAGCACCCCCGGGACAGGGCCGGACACCGGGGAGCTGTTTTTT	CASTPGTGPDTGELFF
TRBJ2-7	TRBV27	TRBD1	-	TGTGCCAGCAGTAACGGGACAGGGAGAACCTCCGAGCAGTACTTC	CASSNGTGRTSEQYF
TRBJ1-5	TRBV27	-	-	TGTGCCAGCAGTAATCGAGGGACTAATCAGCCCCAGCATTTT	CASSNRGTNQPQHF
TRBJ2-2	TRBV27	-	-	TGTGCCAGCACCCCGGACAGAAACACCGGGGAGCTGTTTTTT	CASTPDRNTGELFF
TRBJ1-5	TRBV28	TRBD1	few	TGTGCCAGCAGTTTATCGGGACAGGGGGATCAGCCCCAGCATTTT	CASSLSGQGDQPQHF
TRBJ1-1	TRBV11-2	TRBD1	once	TGTGCCAGCAGCGCTGGGACAGGGGAGGGACCCGGTTTT	CASSAGTGEGPGF
TRBJ1-1	TRBV6-1	-	-	TGTGCCAGCAGTGAAATGGGAGGACTCATGAACACTGAAGCTTTCTTT	CASSEMGGLMNTEAFF
TRBJ2-3	TRBV7-3	-	many	TGTGCCAGCAGACTAGGGCCCGAAGATACGCAGTATTTT	CASRLGPEDTQYF
TRBJ2-2	TRBV12-3/TRBV12-4	-	-	TGTGCCAGCACCCACCCCATTGCCGGGGAGCTGTTTTTT	CASTHPIAGELFF
TRBJ2-4	TRBV2	TRBD2	many	TGTGCCAGCAGTGGGCCAGCGGGAGGGCCTCGGTTC	CASSGPAGGPRF
TRBJ2-7	TRBV4-2	TRBD1	few	TGTGCCAGCAGCCTTTCAGACAGGGGTAGAAACGAGCAGTACTTC	CASSLSDRGRNEQYF
TRBJ2-7	TRBV28	-	-	TGTGCCAGCTCTTTTAGGGGCAGGGTGGGATACGAGCAGTACTTC	CASSFRGRVGYEQYF
TRBJ1-3	TRBV27	-	few	TGTGCCAGCAGGAGGGGGACTGGAAACACCATATATTTT	CASRRGTGNTIYF
TRBJ2-1	TRBV27	-	-	TGTGCCAGCAGTTTCGGGCAGTTCTTC	CASSFGQFF
TRBJ2-1	TRBV6-1	-	-	TGTGCCAGCAGTGAAGATGGGCACCTAAGGAACAATGAGCAGTTCTTC	CASSEDGHLRNNEQFF
TRBJ2-3	TRBV20-1	-	-	TGCAGTGCTAGAAGTCTACAGAATACAGATACGCAGTATTTT	CSARSLQNTDTQYF
TRBJ1-1	TRBV20-1	-	few	TGCAGTCCCTATAGAGAACTCGGGTCTGAAGCTTTCTTT	CSPYRELGSEAFF
TRBJ2-1	TRBV7-6	TRBD2	few	TGTGCCAGCAGCCCCCCGGGACTAGCGCCCTACAATGAGCAGTTCTTC	CASSPPGLAPYNEQFF
TRBJ2-1	TRBV12-3/TRBV12-4	TRBD1	-	TGTGCCAGCAGTTTACCTGGGACAGCGAAATACAATGAGCAGTTCTTC	CASSLPGTAKYNEQFF
TRBJ2-1	TRBV9	-	-	TGTGCCAGCACCTCCCAAGTTAATGAGCAGTTCTTC	CASTSQVNEQFF
TRBJ2-1	TRBV4-1	TRBD1	few	TGCGCCAGCATGCCGGGACAGGGCTCCTACAATGAGCAGTTCTTC	CASMPGQGSYNEQFF
TRBJ1-3	TRBV27	-	-	TGTGCCAGCATGGGTTGGTCCGCGCCCTCTGGAAACACCATATATTTT	CASMGWSAPSGNTIYF
TRBJ2-1	TRBV6-5	-	-	TGTGCCAGCAGTTACTCCCCCCCAGGGGTGGTCTACAATGAGCAGTTCTTC	CASSYSPPGVVYNEQFF
TRBJ1-1	TRBV28	-	few	TGTGCCAGCAGTATTTACGGGCAGAACACTGAAGCTTTCTTT	CASSIYGQNTEAFF
TRBJ1-3	TRBV9	-	once	TGTGCCAGCAGCGTAGATGGGGGTGGAAACACCATATATTTT	CASSVDGGGNTIYF
TRBJ2-5	TRBV7-8	TRBD2	few	TGTGCCAGCAGCTTAGTCCCTAGCGGGGGGGCCGGAGAGACCCAGTACTTC	CASSLVPSGGAGETQYF
TRBJ2-1	TRBV11-1	-	-	TGTGCCAGCAGCTTAGGAGGTAGCGGAAGGTACAATGAGCAGTTCTTC	CASSLGGSGRYNEQFF